The clone carrying this T cell receptor beta chain was detected many times. This sample is drawn from a study of early T cells in non-severe SARS-CoV-2 infection. Each CDR3 protein gets one entry after TCRdb re-called the 5' RACE reads with MiXCR. Counted here are about 25,000 distinct CDR3 sequences, 4% to 5.5% occurring once; the ten biggest clones make up about 6.9%. V was pared by 5 bases and J by 0 bases, with 11 bases between. Germline CDR1 and CDR2: SGHRS and YFSETQ. The CDR3 covers 14 residues. This receptor was obtained from an adult who was a healthcare worker with PCR-confirmed SARS-CoV-2 infection or an uninfected control (not recorded which). Input material: whole blood. This chain joins TRBV5-1 and TRBJ1-1; tentatively, D is TRBD1 (5 bases). CDR3 in amino acids: CASRRQWMNTEAFF. For the CDR3, the DNA is TGCGCCAGCAGGCGACAGTGGATGAACACTGAAGCTTTCTTT.